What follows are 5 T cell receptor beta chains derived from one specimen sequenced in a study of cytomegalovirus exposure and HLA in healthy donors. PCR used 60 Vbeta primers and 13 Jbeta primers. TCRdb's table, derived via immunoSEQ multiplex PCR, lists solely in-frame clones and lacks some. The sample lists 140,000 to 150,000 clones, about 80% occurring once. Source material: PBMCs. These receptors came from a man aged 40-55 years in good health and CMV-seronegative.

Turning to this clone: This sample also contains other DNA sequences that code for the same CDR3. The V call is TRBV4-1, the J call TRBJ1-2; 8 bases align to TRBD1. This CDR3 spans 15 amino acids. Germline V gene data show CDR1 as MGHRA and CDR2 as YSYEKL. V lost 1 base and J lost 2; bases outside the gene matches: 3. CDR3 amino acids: CASSQGQGNNYGYTF. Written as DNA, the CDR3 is TGCGCCAGCAGCCAAGGACAGGGGAACAACTATGGCTACACCTTC.

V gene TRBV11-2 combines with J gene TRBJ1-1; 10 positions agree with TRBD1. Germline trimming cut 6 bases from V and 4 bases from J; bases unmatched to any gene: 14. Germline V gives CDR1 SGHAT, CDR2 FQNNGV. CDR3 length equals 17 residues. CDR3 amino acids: CASRAGTGVLRGTEAFF. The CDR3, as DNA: TGTGCCAGCAGAGCGGGGACAGGGGTTTTAAGGGGCACTGAAGCTTTCTTT.

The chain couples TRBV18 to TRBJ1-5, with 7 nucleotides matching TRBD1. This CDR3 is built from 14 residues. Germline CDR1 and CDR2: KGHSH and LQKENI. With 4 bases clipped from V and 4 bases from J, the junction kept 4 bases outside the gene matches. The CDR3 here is CASSLDRFNQPQHF. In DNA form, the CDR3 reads TGTGCCAGCTCACTGGACAGGTTTAATCAGCCCCAGCATTTT. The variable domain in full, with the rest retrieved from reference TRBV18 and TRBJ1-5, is NAGVMQNPRHLVRRRGQEARLRCSPMKGHSHVYWYRQLPEEGLKFMVYLQKENIIDESGMPKERFSAEFPKEGPSILRIQQVVRGDSAAYFCASSLDRFNQPQHFGDGTRLSIL.

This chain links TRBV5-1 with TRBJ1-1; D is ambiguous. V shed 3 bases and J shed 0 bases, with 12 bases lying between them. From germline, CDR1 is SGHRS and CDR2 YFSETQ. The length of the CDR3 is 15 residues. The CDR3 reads CASSSEGRLNTEAFF. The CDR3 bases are TGCGCCAGCAGCTCGGAGGGTCGGTTGAACACTGAAGCTTTCTTT.

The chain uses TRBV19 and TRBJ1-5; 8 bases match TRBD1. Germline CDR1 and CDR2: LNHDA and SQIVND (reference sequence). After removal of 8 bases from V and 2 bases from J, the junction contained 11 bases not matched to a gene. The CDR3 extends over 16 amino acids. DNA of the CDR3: TGTGCCAGTCTACCCTCAGGGACAGGCCGCAATCAGCCCCAGCATTTT. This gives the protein CASLPSGTGRNQPQHF.